The 31 T cell receptor beta chains in this list originate from one sample, sequenced in a study of T cell responses to AZD1222 COVID-19 vaccine. Clones were sequenced by immunoSEQ multiplex PCR, and TCRdb holds only the in-frame ones, with some missing. The sample consists of some 42,000 clones, approximately 88% of them appearing once. Sequenced material: peripheral blood, taken 28 days after the second AZD1222 dose. The receptors were gathered from an adult who received the AZD1222 COVID-19 vaccine.

This clone was seen more than once but under ten times. At one end the junction does not follow the germline gene, possibly because of a read error. The genes are TRBV7-7 and TRBJ2-2; possible D gene TRBD2, 6 bases. The CDR3 contains 15 residues. Germline V gives CDR1 SSHAT, CDR2 FNYEAQ (reference sequence). The chain's CDR3 is CASSLAEVDTGELFF. The CDR3 nucleotides are TGTGCTAGCAGCTTAGCGGAGGTAGACACCGGGGAGCTGTTTTTT.

This rearrangement joins TRBV29-1 to TRBJ2-7; D is undetermined. This CDR3 is built from 11 residues. Germline-derived CDR1 and CDR2 are SQVTM and ANQGSEA. Trimming removed 6 bases at V and 2 bases at J, with 8 bases between. CDR3 protein: CSVRDTYEQYF. Here the CDR3 DNA reads TGCAGCGTACGCGACACCTACGAGCAGTACTTC.

This clone was seen only a few times. The V and J genes are TRBV11-2 and TRBJ2-6, with D uncertain. CDR3 size: 15 residues. Germline CDR1 reads SGHAT; CDR2 reads FQNNGV. V shed 1 base and J shed 0 bases, with 4 bases lying between them. The CDR3 region has the DNA TGTGCCAGCAGCTTAGGTCACTCTGGGGCCAACGTCCTGACTTTC. This translates into CASSLGHSGANVLTF.

The genes are TRBV7-3 and TRBJ1-1; D unresolved. The V gene's germline CDR1 is SGHTA and CDR2 FQGTGA. The V end lost 2 bases, the J end lost 4 bases, and 8 bases lay between the germline ends. The CDR3 sequence is 13 residues long. Here the CDR3 DNA reads TGTGCCAGCAGCTTAGGAGGGTCCACTGAAGCTTTCTTT. Its protein product is CASSLGGSTEAFF.

This clone has only one observation. V usage is TRBV7-9 and J usage is TRBJ2-2; either TRBD1 or TRBD2 may supply D (5 bases each). The germline V gene has CDR1 SEHNR and CDR2 FQNEAQ (reference sequence). V was cut by 2 bases and J by 5 bases, with 12 bases left in between. The CDR3 has 15 residues. This CDR3 reads CASSLYGASTGELFF. Here the CDR3 DNA reads TGTGCCAGCAGCTTATACGGGGCGAGTACCGGGGAGCTGTTTTTT. The entire variable domain, with the rest obtained from reference TRBV7-9 and TRBJ2-2, is as follows: DTGVSQNPRHKITKRGQNVTFRCDPISEHNRLYWYRQTLGQGPEFLTYFQNEAQLEKSRLLSDRFSAERPKGSFSTLEIQRTEQGDSAMYLCASSLYGASTGELFFGEGSRLTVL.

This chain connects TRBV7-9 to TRBJ1-2, with D possibly matching TRBD1 (6 bases). The CDR3 covers 14 residues. CDR1 is SEHNR, CDR2 FQNEAQ, per germline (reference sequence). V lost 5 bases, J lost 3 bases, and 13 bases lay in between. CDR3 loop: CASSENRAHYGYTF. The CDR3, as DNA: TGTGCCAGCAGCGAAAACAGGGCCCACTATGGCTACACCTTC.

V gene TRBV9 combines with J gene TRBJ1-2; no clear D gene. CDR3 length: 16 amino acids. Germline V gene sequence: CDR1 SGDLS, CDR2 YYNGEE. V lost 0 bases to trimming and J lost 4 bases, with 16 bases between them. The CDR3 reads CASSVDEVISLYGYTF. In nucleotides, the CDR3 is TGTGCCAGCAGCGTAGATGAGGTTATATCTCTCTATGGCTACACCTTC.

CDR3 amino acids: CASSRLENQPQHF. The CDR3 DNA follows: TGTGCCAGCAGCCGACTTGAGAATCAGCCCCAGCATTTT. The chain couples TRBV7-9 to TRBJ1-5; D unclear. The CDR3 covers 13 residues. Between the trimmed V and J ends, which lost 5 bases and 4 bases, there was a span of 9 bases. Germline V CDR1 and CDR2: SEHNR, FQNEAQ (reference sequence).

The rearrangement joins TRBV11-2 to TRBJ1-3, with unresolved D. Germline V CDR1 and CDR2: SGHAT, FQNNGV. This CDR3 is built from 14 residues. Trimming removed 5 bases at V and 6 bases at J, with 14 bases between. This CDR3 reads CASSPTTNLNTIYF. The CDR3 DNA follows: TGTGCCAGCAGCCCAACGACAAACCTAAACACCATATATTTT.

The V call is TRBV15, the J call TRBJ1-5; maybe TRBD1 (5 bases). Germline V gene lookup returns CDR1 LNHNV and CDR2 YYDKDF (reference sequence). The CDR3 sequence is 15 residues long. The V end was cut by 0 bases, the J end by 3 bases, with 9 bases between. The CDR3 region is CATSREQGNNQPQHF. CDR3 bases: TGTGCCACCAGCAGAGAGCAGGGTAACAATCAGCCCCAGCATTTT.

This clone has a single count. The V call is TRBV27, the J call TRBJ1-1; D is possibly TRBD1 (5 bases). The germline CDR1 and CDR2 sequences are MNHEY and SMNVEV (reference sequence). The germline V and J ends were trimmed by 3 bases and 1 base, with 6 bases remaining between them. This CDR3 spans 13 amino acids. CDR3 DNA: TGTGCCAGCAGTTTCCAGGGGAACACTGAAGCTTTCTTT. Residues: CASSFQGNTEAFF.

The chain recombines TRBV29-1 with TRBJ1-1; D gene unclear. Germline V gives CDR1 SQVTM, CDR2 ANQGSEA. The V end was cut by 7 bases, the J end by 0 bases, with 24 bases between. The CDR3 totals 17 residues. CDR3 in amino acids: CSASQSSGMIMNTEAFF. CDR3 in DNA: TGCAGCGCCTCTCAATCTTCGGGGATGATAATGAACACTGAAGCTTTCTTT.

The V gene is TRBV19, the J gene TRBJ1-5; D perhaps matches TRBD1 (6 bases). Trimming took 8 bases from V and 7 from J, leaving 15 bases between them. CDR1 LNHDA and CDR2 SQIVND come from the germline V gene (reference sequence). The CDR3 length is 13 residues. CDR3 loop: CASRNRAGQPQHF. In DNA, the CDR3 is TGTGCCAGTCGGAACAGGGCCGGCCAGCCCCAGCATTTT.

This chain connects TRBV7-8 to TRBJ2-7; D perhaps matches TRBD1 (5 bases). This CDR3 comprises 13 residues. Germline CDR1 reads SGHVS; CDR2 reads FQNEAQ. Trimming removed 6 bases from V and 5 bases from J, with 14 bases in between. The DNA of the CDR3 is TGTGCCAGCAGTTTTTTTCAGGGTGACGAGCAGTACTTC. This translates into CASSFFQGDEQYF.

The V and J genes are TRBV5-1 and TRBJ1-2, with D unclear. CDR1 is SGHRS and CDR2 is YFSETQ in the germline V gene. This CDR3 comprises 15 residues. V was pared by 4 bases and J by 0 bases, with 13 bases between. The CDR3 reads CASSPTGNPNYGYTF. The CDR3 coding sequence is TGCGCCAGCAGCCCGACCGGAAACCCTAACTATGGCTACACCTTC.

This clone was picked up a small number of times. This chain uses TRBV19 with TRBJ1-3; D is possibly TRBD1 (6 bases). Germline loops: CDR1 LNHDA, CDR2 SQIVND (reference sequence). CDR3 size: 15 residues. Trimming shortened V by 4 bases and J by 8 bases, and 18 bases separated the two germline ends. DNA of the CDR3: TGTGCCAGTAGTACCTCCCAGACAGGAGCGGACACCATATATTTT. Translation gives CASSTSQTGADTIYF.

This rearrangement joins TRBV5-6 to TRBJ1-3; D not certain. Between the trimmed V and J ends, which lost 5 bases and 0 bases, there was a span of 9 bases. This CDR3 region has 14 residues. Germline lookup yields CDR1 SGHDT and CDR2 YYEEEE. This CDR3 is CASRIRSSGNTIYF. In DNA, the CDR3 is TGTGCCAGCAGGATCCGATCCTCTGGAAACACCATATATTTT. Filled out from reference TRBV5-6 and TRBJ1-3, the complete variable domain reads DAGVTQSPTHLIKTRGQQVTLRCSPKSGHDTVSWYQQALGQGPQFIFQYYEEEERQRGNFPDRFSGHQFPNYSSELNVNALLLGDSALYLCASRIRSSGNTIYFGEGSWLTVV.

The rearrangement uses TRBV2 and TRBJ1-5, with D tentatively TRBD1 (6 bases). The CDR3 is made up of 13 amino acids. Germline CDR1 is SNHLY and CDR2 is FYNNEI. V was pared by 2 bases and J by 7 bases, with 9 bases between. The chain's CDR3 is CASSEQGYQPQHF. As DNA, the CDR3 is TGTGCCAGCAGTGAACAGGGGTACCAGCCCCAGCATTTT.

The chain links TRBV15 to TRBJ2-6, with a possible D match to TRBD2 (6 bases). The length of the CDR3 is 15 residues. CDR1 LNHNV and CDR2 YYDKDF come from the germline V gene (reference sequence). Trimming removed 1 base at V and 4 bases at J, with 8 bases between. CDR3 in DNA: TGTGCCACCAGCAGAGTCGCGGGAGGGGCCAACGTCCTGACTTTC. It codes for CATSRVAGGANVLTF.

V usage is TRBV5-1 and J usage is TRBJ1-5, with TRBD1 matching 8 bases. The CDR3 is 15 amino acids. V shed 4 bases, J shed 5 bases, and the junction held 8 bases outside the gene matches. In germline, CDR1 is SGHRS, CDR2 YFSETQ. CDR3 nucleotides: TGCGCCAGCAGCCGAAACGGACAGGGTGATCAGCCCCAGCATTTT. Translation gives CASSRNGQGDQPQHF.

CDR3 sequence: CAIVGAGNTIYF. The CDR3 nucleotides are TGTGCCATAGTGGGGGCTGGAAACACCATATATTTT. This rearrangement joins TRBV10-3 to TRBJ1-3, with D perhaps TRBD1 (5 bases). Germline V gene sequence: CDR1 ENHRY, CDR2 SYGVKD. The CDR3 runs to 12 residues. The V end lost 9 bases, the J end lost 2 bases, and 8 bases lay between the germline ends.

The chain recombines TRBV19 with TRBJ1-6; D unclear. There are 13 residues in the CDR3. The V gene's germline CDR1 is LNHDA and CDR2 SQIVND (reference sequence). V lost 3 bases to trimming and J lost 10 bases, with 10 bases between them. In nucleotides, the CDR3 is TGTGCCAGTAGTATTGTAGAACACTCACCCCTCCACTTT. It specifies CASSIVEHSPLHF.

In its sample, this clone is medium-sized. The chain is built from TRBV30 and TRBJ1-3; 7 bases map to TRBD1. This CDR3 contains 17 residues. Germline V gives CDR1 GTSNPN, CDR2 SVGIG (reference sequence). V shed 8 bases and J 2 bases; nucleotides not matched to a gene: 18. Written as DNA, the CDR3 is TGTGCCCAGGTGAGGGGGCGCGAAGGTTTAACTGGAAACACCATATATTTT. The encoded protein is CAQVRGREGLTGNTIYF.

The CDR3 nucleotides read TGTGCCAGTAGTAGGCTTAGCGGGGGGGAGACCCAGTACTTC. Translated, it gives CASSRLSGGETQYF. The chain has TRBV19 and TRBJ2-5, with 10 bases lining up with TRBD2. CDR1 is LNHDA, CDR2 SQIVND, per germline (reference sequence). J lost 5 bases, V lost 4 bases, and 4 bases had no gene match. The CDR3 loop spans 14 amino acids.

The J gene is TRBJ2-4, the V gene TRBV12-3 or TRBV12-4; tentative D call: TRBD1 (6 bases). CDR3 length: 12 residues. Trimming took 6 bases from V and 6 from J, leaving 9 bases between them. CDR3 in DNA: TGTGCCAGCAGCGCACAGGGAAACATTCAGTACTTC. Amino acid sequence: CASSAQGNIQYF.

V usage is TRBV6-5 and J usage is TRBJ2-5; tentatively, D is TRBD1 (6 bases). The V end was cut by 2 bases, the J end by 0 bases, with 13 bases between. CDR1 is MNHEY, CDR2 SVGAGI, per germline. The CDR3 extends over 16 amino acids. CDR3: CASSYRTAKYQETQYF. The CDR3 nucleotides read TGTGCCAGCAGTTACCGGACAGCTAAGTACCAAGAGACCCAGTACTTC.

The genes are TRBV29-1 and TRBJ2-2; D may be TRBD1 (6 bases). The V and J ends lost 6 bases and 1 base respectively, with 6 bases between them. CDR1 is SQVTM and CDR2 is ANQGSEA in the germline V gene. CDR3 size: 12 residues. CDR3 sequence (DNA): TGCAGCGTGGGACAGAACACCGGGGAGCTGTTTTTT. Translated, it gives CSVGQNTGELFF.

This clone was seen a single time. This chain joins TRBV11-2 and TRBJ1-4; TRBD1 agrees at 7 bases. V was clipped by 1 base and J by 7 bases; unmatched bases: 3. Germline V lookup: CDR1 SGHAT, CDR2 FQNNGV. The CDR3 runs 14 residues. The CDR3 loop is CASSLGRGSEKLFF. For the CDR3, the DNA is TGTGCCAGCAGCTTAGGCAGGGGGAGTGAAAAACTGTTTTTT. The full variable domain, with the rest looked up from reference TRBV11-2 and TRBJ1-4, is EAGVAQSPRYKIIEKRQSVAFWCNPISGHATLYWYQQILGQGPKLLIQFQNNGVVDDSQLPKDRFSAERLKGVDSTLKIQPAKLEDSAVYLCASSLGRGSEKLFFGSGTQLSVL.

The V gene is TRBV18, the J gene TRBJ2-3; 12 bases line up with TRBD2. Germline CDR1 is KGHSH and CDR2 is LQKENI. The CDR3 is made up of 18 amino acids. The trim removed 3 bases at V and 0 bases at J, leaving 7 bases unmatched. For the CDR3, the DNA is TGTGCCAGCTCACCTCTCCCTAGCGGGGGGGATAGCACAGATACGCAGTATTTT. Translating gives CASSPLPSGGDSTDTQYF.

The rearrangement joins TRBV29-1 to TRBJ1-1; 7 bases are shared with TRBD1. Per the germline V gene, CDR1 is SQVTM and CDR2 is ANQGSEA. The CDR3 contains 13 residues. The junction had 3 bases not matched to a gene; V was cut back by 4 bases and J by 1 base. CDR3 sequence: CSVGGGGNTEAFF. As DNA, the CDR3 is TGCAGCGTTGGAGGGGGCGGGAACACTGAAGCTTTCTTT.

This sequence joins TRBV9 and TRBJ2-3, with no clear D. Germline lookup yields CDR1 SGDLS and CDR2 YYNGEE. Between the trimmed V and J ends, which lost 0 bases and 1 base, there was a span of 15 bases. This CDR3 is built from 17 residues. The CDR3 spells CASSVATPGHRTDTQYF. The CDR3 coding sequence is TGTGCCAGCAGCGTAGCCACTCCGGGCCACCGCACAGATACGCAGTATTTT.